This T cell receptor (beta chain) was identified in a study of cytomegalovirus exposure and HLA in healthy donors. The repertoire was sequenced with immunoSEQ multiplex PCR; TCRdb's copy has only in-frame clones and lacks some. The table has roughly 150,000 clones, 94% seen once. This CDR3 is built from 14 residues. V lost 6 bases and J lost 4; bases outside the gene matches: 7. Looked up from germline, CDR1 is SNHLY and CDR2 is FYNNEI. Sequencing was carried out using PBMCs. J is TRBJ2-5 and V is TRBV2; TRBD2 agrees at 8 bases. The TCR originated in a man younger than 30 in good health and CMV-seropositive. CDR3 sequence: CASRDGRVGETQYF. The DNA of the CDR3 is TGTGCCAGCAGAGACGGGAGGGTCGGAGAGACCCAGTACTTC.